This TCR beta chain was identified during a study of CD8 T cells in ankylosing spondylitis. Study-wide points: Made up of 7 to 9 highly homologous variants, a TCR beta motif appeared characteristic of ankylosing spondylitis blood.

At least ten counts were recorded for this clonotype. Antigen specificity is unknown. This CDR3 has 16 residues. Germline CDR1 reads SGHTA; CDR2 reads FQGNSA. Trimming took 1 base from V and 7 from J; bases not matched to a gene: 3. Making use of molecular barcodes, quantitative 5'-RACE generated TCR beta libraries. TCRdb called the 5' RACE reads again in MiXCR, with one record for every CDR3 protein. In the table there are roughly 120,000 distinct CDR3 sequences, about 6.4% of which are singletons. This TCR was recovered from a male donor with ankylosing spondylitis or in good health (not recorded which). The rearrangement links TRBV7-2 to TRBJ2-1, with 14 bases matching TRBD2. What was sequenced was blood, either unsorted or a sorted T cell fraction (not recorded which). CDR3 residues: CASSLVGTSGGNEQFF. The CDR3 DNA follows: TGTGCCAGCAGCTTAGTCGGGACTAGCGGGGGTAATGAGCAGTTCTTC.